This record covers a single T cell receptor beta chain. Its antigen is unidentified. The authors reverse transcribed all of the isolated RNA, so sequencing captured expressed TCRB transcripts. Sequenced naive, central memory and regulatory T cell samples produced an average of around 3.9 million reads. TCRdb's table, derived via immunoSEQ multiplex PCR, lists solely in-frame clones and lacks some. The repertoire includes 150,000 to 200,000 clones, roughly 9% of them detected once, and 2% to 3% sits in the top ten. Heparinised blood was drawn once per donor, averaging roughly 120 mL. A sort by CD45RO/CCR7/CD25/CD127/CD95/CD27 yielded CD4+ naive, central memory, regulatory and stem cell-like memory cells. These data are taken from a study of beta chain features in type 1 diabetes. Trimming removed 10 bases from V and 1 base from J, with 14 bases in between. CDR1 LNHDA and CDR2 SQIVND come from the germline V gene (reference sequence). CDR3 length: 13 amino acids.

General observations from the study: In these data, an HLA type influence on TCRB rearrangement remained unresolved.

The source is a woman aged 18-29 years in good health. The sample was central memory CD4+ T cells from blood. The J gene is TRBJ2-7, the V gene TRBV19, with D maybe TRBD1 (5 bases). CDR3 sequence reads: CATRERGSYEQYF. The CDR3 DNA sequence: TGTGCCACCAGAGAAAGGGGATCCTACGAGCAGTACTTC.